This is a list of T cell receptor beta chains from one sample in a study of blood T cell repertoires in COVID-19. Produced via immunoSEQ multiplex PCR; TCRdb's table is partial and in-frame only. The sample holds approximately 360,000 clones; roughly 86% are singletons and the top ten take around 1.9%. The sample taken for sequencing was PBMCs or T cells enriched from blood (not recorded which). These receptors came from a man between 40 and 49 years old in a cohort exposed to, infected with or recovered from COVID-19 (not recorded which). CDR3s include the opening cysteine and the closing phenylalanine or tryptophan. Each record gives: V gene, CDR3 length, CDR3 protein.

TRBV19 | 15 | CASSQNLGLYQPQHF
TRBV13 | 16 | CASSPGRILGTDTQYF
TRBV5-4 | 15 | CASSQTSGKYNEQFF
TRBV4-1 | 15 | CASSQEGTRDEKLFF
TRBV18 | 15 | CASSLSGQGSYEQYF
TRBV18 | 13 | CASSPSGGHEQFF
TRBV4-1 | 17 | CASSQEIESSYNSPLHF
TRBV27 | 15 | CASRPGTGRTDTQYF
TRBV6-5 | 14 | CASSKGTGSFIQYF
TRBV5-1 | 12 | CASSGQFGELFF
TRBV7-8 | 13 | CASSLVRGNEQFF
TRBV7-6 | 15 | CASSFDGGRGNEQFF
TRBV6-5 | 15 | CASSYDGGGGSPLHF
TRBV2 | 13 | CASSPDSAYGYTF
TRBV2 | 16 | CASSDIEPYSNQPQHF
TRBV9 | 13 | CASSVEGRGTQYF
TRBV19 | 16 | CASSGGLAGGPQTQYF
TRBV5-1 | 15 | CASRLAGLYTDTQYF
TRBV5-8 | 15 | CASSDGQLSYNEQFF
TRBV3-1/TRBV3-2 | 14 | CASSLTGFREKLFF
TRBV9 | 14 | CASSVDGTAYGYTF
TRBV27 | 12 | CASSYGFGELFF
TRBV10-3 | 12 | CASRQGGNEQFF
TRBV18 | 15 | CASSPLAGGQEIQYF
TRBV5-1 | 16 | CASSSTGTSGPREQFF
TRBV6-5 | 12 | CASRRDSYEQYF
TRBV2 | 13 | CASFPQGWSEAFF
TRBV5-1 | 16 | CASTQLPAGEQETQYF
TRBV3-1/TRBV3-2 | 16 | CASSQGTVRGNQPQHF
TRBV3-1/TRBV3-2 | 13 | CASSNRDSSPLHF
TRBV18 | 16 | CASSPQSQGSGNTIYF
TRBV6-2/TRBV6-3 | 16 | CASSYSIYRNYSPLHF
TRBV30 | 13 | CAWSVYRAYEQYF
TRBV29-1 | 12 | CSVGQGSYEQYF
TRBV28 | 18 | CASSFRAITSQRANEQFF
TRBV19 | 14 | CASSIAGGPYEQYF
TRBV6-2/TRBV6-3 | 18 | CASSYSIRTSGNHYEQYF
TRBV7-9 | 13 | CASSPGTGHGYTF
TRBV11-2 | 16 | CASSLDFDFGTYIQYF
TRBV3-1/TRBV3-2 | 11 | CASSQELGYTF
TRBV7-2 | 19 | CASSSYTSGRAPDRLEQYF
TRBV10-1 | 15 | CASSSGQGTNQPQHF
TRBV28 | 15 | CASSLGGQGAGEQFF
TRBV4-1 | 19 | CASSHAPGQGTLGSYGYTF
TRBV30 | 13 | CAWSVGGGETQYF
TRBV3-1/TRBV3-2 | 16 | CASSQDTRSSYNEQFF
TRBV18 | 13 | CASSQGEKGEAFF
TRBV5-4 | 15 | CASSLVTSGRDEQYF
TRBV2 | 13 | CASSGPNTGELFF
TRBV4-2 | 16 | CASSQDRDRGRTGYTF
TRBV3-1/TRBV3-2 | 13 | CASSPGGDTKQVF
TRBV20-1 | 11 | CSARVKDTQYF
TRBV5-1 | 15 | CASSPGGDSYNEQFF
TRBV6-5 | 15 | CASRPSTGIGTEAFF
TRBV7-9 | 16 | CASSKLPGQGGYEQYF
TRBV5-1 | 14 | CASFAGLSKNIQYF
TRBV12-5 | 15 | CASGQPSGLGGEQYF
TRBV16 | 14 | CASSLEGARQPQHF
TRBV6-5 | 14 | CASSLHGQSFEAFF